This TCR beta chain stems from a study of blood T cell repertoires in COVID-19. Across the study: The United States, Italy and Spain provided the acute and convalescent COVID-19 samples. The analysed material was cDNA or gDNA that came from T cells, B-cell-depleted T cells, or PBMCs.

Germline loops: CDR1 SGHNT, CDR2 YYREEE (reference sequence). V lost 0 bases, J lost 4 bases, and 13 bases lay in between. The CDR3 loop spans 15 amino acids. Authors' analysis steps: Amplification with reference gene primers provided the estimates of nucleated cell counts. Sequenced by immunoSEQ multiplex PCR; TCRdb stores in-frame clones only, minus some. V, J and clone size are those of that table, while D and trimming were read from the DNA. Altogether roughly 430,000 clones are present, approximately 91% being singletons, with the ten largest covering roughly 2%. Participant-given clinical history determined each cohort assignment.

The clonotype was recovered from a woman between 40 and 55 years old with acute COVID-19. The gene calls are TRBV5-4 and TRBJ1-1, with a weak D call TRBD1 (5 bases). Sequencing was done on a sample of PBMCs or T cells enriched from blood (not recorded which). CDR3 in amino acids: CASSLAGRVGTEAFF. The CDR3 bases are TGTGCCAGCAGCTTGGCCGGCAGGGTTGGCACTGAAGCTTTCTTT. The full variable domain, in which reference TRBV5-4 and TRBJ1-1 provide the parts outside the CDR3, is ETGVTQSPTHLIKTRGQQVTLRCSSQSGHNTVSWYQQALGQGPQFIFQYYREEENGRGNFPPRFSGLQFPNYSSELNVNALELDDSALYLCASSLAGRVGTEAFFGQGTRLTVV.